Presented here are 12 T cell receptor beta chains from one specimen sequenced in a study of CXCR3-negative and CXCR3-positive naive CD8 T cells. In preparing the TRB cDNA libraries, 5' RACE with UMI labels was used. After re-calling the 5' RACE reads, TCRdb lists one entry per CDR3 protein, DNA absent. With about 130,000 distinct CDR3 sequences in the sample, the ten largest clones hold under 0.75%. Study results and caveats: TRB CDR3s of CXCR3-positive naive cells were more hydrophobic than those of CXCR3-negative naive cells.

Their target antigens are unknown. The specimen was naive CXCR3+ CD8+ T cells from blood. The subset: CD45RO-CCR7+CD27+CD95- naive CD8+ T cells expressing CXCR3 (TNR3+). The receptors stem from a human donor in good health. Some clones in this sample may be carry-over from other donors' samples.

Here the CDR3 reads CASSNRQGAKDGYTF. The V and J genes are TRBV6-5 and TRBJ1-2; checking the TCRdb D call of TRBD1 is not possible without DNA. Looked up from germline, CDR1 is MNHEY and CDR2 is SVGAGI. This CDR3 spans 15 amino acids.

J is TRBJ1-5 and V is TRBV5-6; the TRBD1 assignment by TCRdb is unverifiable without DNA. This CDR3 has 17 residues. Germline assignment: CDR1 SGHDT and CDR2 YYEEEE. The CDR3 loop is CASSPRGGRGSNQPQHF.

The chain recombines TRBV29-1 with TRBJ2-7; as DNA is missing, the TRBD1 call by TCRdb cannot be tested. The CDR3 consists of 13 residues. CDR1 and CDR2 from the germline V gene are SQVTM and ANQGSEA. The CDR3 spells CSVEWRGLGDQYF.

V usage is TRBV7-2 and J usage is TRBJ2-5; the D call of TRBD2 rests on TCRdb alone, since no DNA is present to check it. Germline CDR1 reads SGHTA; CDR2 reads FQGNSA. This CDR3 comprises 16 residues. CDR3 protein: CASSLVYREGWETQYF.

The gene calls are TRBV6-6 and TRBJ2-3; the TCRdb call, TRBD2, lacks DNA for checking. CDR1 and CDR2 (germline): MNHNY, SVGAGI (reference sequence). This CDR3 has 14 amino acids. CDR3 region: CAIRRGGPTDTQYF.

The chain couples TRBV4-3 to TRBJ2-3; TCRdb reports TRBD1, a call that lacks DNA to check it against. This CDR3 region has 18 residues. Germline V CDR1 and CDR2: LGHNA, YSLEER. The CDR3: CASSQDRPLWGGTDTQYF.

The chain's CDR3 is CASSSPSQETQYF. The chain employs TRBV12-3 or TRBV12-4 and TRBJ2-5; as DNA is missing, the TRBD1 call by TCRdb cannot be tested. This CDR3 comprises 13 residues.

The chain carries TRBV23-1 and TRBJ2-7; TCRdb names TRBD1, which stays unverified in the absence of DNA. TRBV23-1 is flagged as an ORF with uncertain function. The CDR3 is 15 amino acids. CDR3 sequence: CASGPLTGLVEEQYF.

The chain combines TRBV7-9 with TRBJ1-1; TCRdb's D call of TRBD1 is untestable without DNA. Germline V gene lookup returns CDR1 SEHNR and CDR2 FQNEAQ (reference sequence). This CDR3 has 15 residues. CDR3 amino acids: CASSPIGQGNTEAFF.

The genes are TRBV28 and TRBJ2-4; TCRdb reports TRBD1, a call that lacks DNA to check it against. Germline CDR1 MDHEN, CDR2 SYDVKM. CDR3 length: 14 amino acids. The CDR3 sequence is CASSSTPDLNIQYF. Supplemented by reference TRBV28 and TRBJ2-4, the full variable domain reads DVKVTQSSRYLVKRTGEKVFLECVQDMDHENMFWYRQDPGLGLRLIYFSYDVKMKEKGDIPEGYSVSREKKERFSLILESASTNQTSMYLCASSSTPDLNIQYFGAGTRLSVL.

The J gene is TRBJ2-5, the V gene TRBV20-1. From germline, CDR1 is DFQATT and CDR2 SNEGSKA (reference sequence). This CDR3 has 12 amino acids. CDR3 sequence: CSASGDQETQYF.

This chain uses TRBV7-9 with TRBJ1-2. Per the germline V gene, CDR1 is SEHNR and CDR2 is FQNEAQ (reference sequence). This CDR3 contains 21 residues. The CDR3 loop is CASSTTEIRETAYTTNYGYTF.